This paragraph reports one T cell receptor (beta chain). Only a few counts were recorded for this clone. There is no known antigen for this receptor. Per-base quality was not reported, and no clone a single base away is much larger than it. This entry is derived from a study of beta chain features in type 1 diabetes (dated by TCRdb to 2017 to 2018). About the study as a whole: Mean age, gender distribution, total cell number and subset yield were not different between patients and healthy donors. A total of some 100,000,000 sorted cells were examined across all samples, and the number of cells per subset was strongly correlated with RNA yield. In the study, recently diagnosed type 1 diabetes patients and matched healthy donors were compared on the TCRB repertoires of their sorted circulating CD4+ T cell subsets. Naive and central memory subsets were obtained from all 28 donors, but regulatory and stem cell-like memory subsets were isolated from only 8 patients and roughly eight healthy donors.

The CDR1 and CDR2 encoded by the germline V gene are SGHTA and FQGNSA. The CDR3 runs 15 residues from the cysteine to the phenylalanine. Of all the DNA, just the CDR3 is kept, 45 bases in frame from base 1. For this chain, trimming is 5 bases at the V end and 3 bases at the J end, and the number of junction bases without a gene match is 7. All of the isolated RNA was reverse transcribed with the High Capacity cDNA Reverse Transcription Kit, so expressed TCRB transcripts were sequenced. Deep immunoSEQ sequencing was performed on naive, central memory and regulatory T cell samples, with an average of approximately 4 million total reads per sample. Sorted cells were lysed in RLT buffer and RNA was extracted with DNase-treated RNeasy Micro or Mini kits, depending on cell number. Each cell subset was processed separately to prevent cross-contamination, with patient and healthy donor samples processed together. The immunoSEQ multiplex PCR was used to amplify TCRB sequences from cDNA, generating 87-bp fragments that spanned the CDR3 region. Sequencing of the amplicons was performed on the Illumina HiSeq platform. Turning to the authors' computational methods: PCR bias was corrected computationally using synthetic template baselines, and reads within Hamming distance 2 were collapsed, with unmergeable singletons discarded. By aligning reads against IMGT, V, D and J genes, CDR3 length, and insertions or deletions at six rearrangement sites were assigned. Within each subset, clonotype counts were normalized to sorted cell number, after which true diversity and Gini coefficients were computed with the tcR R package. Repertoire sharing was quantified using the overlap coefficient calculated on TCRB nucleotide sequences. As a proxy for the pre-selection repertoire, out-of-frame TCRB sequences from naive cells were analyzed. As stored in TCRdb, this immuneACCESS dataset retains in-frame rearrangements with V and J assigned. A fraction of the clones does not appear; measured against another copy, unresolved V genes explain less than half of the discrepancy, and the remainder lacks a known reason. The V and J calls and the clone size are those of that table, but D and trimming were determined from the DNA. The sample contains a few hundred thousand clones, roughly 25% of them found a single time. The ten largest clones represent roughly 0.013% of the sample.

The investigation overall reported the following: Because cDNA was sequenced instead of genomic DNA, activated cells with high expression could be over-represented, although the groups did not differ in activation or CD3 levels. Only small numbers of individuals were included in the HLA sub-analyses, which left unresolved whether HLA type had any influence on TCRB rearrangement. Patients with type 1 diabetes made fewer insertions and deleted more nucleotides at VDJ recombination sites, implying thymic rearrangement abnormalities. Naive, central memory and regulatory TCRB repertoires appeared to be more similar among patients than among healthy donors. Type 1 diabetes patients showed a moderate but significant shortening of TCRB CDR3 length in all four CD4+ subsets. PCR may preferentially amplify shorter templates, but because patient and control samples were amplified and corrected together, any resulting skew would affect both groups equally.

A single peripheral blood draw of around 100 mL on average was collected from each donor into heparinised tubes. A BD FACSAria II was used to sort naive, central memory, regulatory and stem cell-like memory CD4+ T cells with a panel that included CD45RO, CCR7, CD25, CD127, CD95 and CD27. Every sorted population had a purity above 95%. PBMCs were separated immediately by Lymphoprep density gradient centrifugation and were stained directly, without being cultured. To minimize batch effects, samples were stained and sorted in pairs, one healthy donor with one patient per experiment. The TCR was taken from a woman in her twenties or thirties with type 1 diabetes. Input material: naive CD4+ T cells from blood. The sample's cell subset or site, from its label and the paper: true naive CD4+ T cells. The rearrangement combines TRBV7-2 with TRBJ2-3; 8 bases in the middle match TRBD1. The nucleotide sequence reads as follows: TGTGCCAGCAGCCCGAGACAGGGGCTGACAGATACGCAGTATTTT. Translated, this gives CASSPRQGLTDTQYF.